Listed here is a single TCR beta chain. Participant age was roughly 18 to 90 years, and participants resided in approximately 25 US areas. The CDR3 sequence is 13 residues long. Trimming cost V 4 bases and J 3 bases, with 10 bases left between them. Germline CDR1 is MNHEY and CDR2 is SMNVEV (reference sequence). TCRdb's table, derived via immunoSEQ multiplex PCR, lists solely in-frame clones and lacks some. The sample shows 130,000 to 150,000 clones, 87% of them seen only once. The data were obtained in a study of blood T cell repertoires in COVID-19. Study as a whole: T cells, B-cell-depleted T cells, or PBMCs supplied cDNA or gDNA.

Specimen: PBMCs or T cells enriched from blood (not recorded which). The rearrangement links TRBV27 to TRBJ2-7; D perhaps matches TRBD2 (5 bases). The clonotype was recovered from a woman aged 35 to 49 who had been exposed to COVID-19. CDR3 region: CASSWAGNYEQYF. The CDR3 DNA reads as TGTGCCAGCAGTTGGGCCGGGAACTACGAGCAGTACTTC.